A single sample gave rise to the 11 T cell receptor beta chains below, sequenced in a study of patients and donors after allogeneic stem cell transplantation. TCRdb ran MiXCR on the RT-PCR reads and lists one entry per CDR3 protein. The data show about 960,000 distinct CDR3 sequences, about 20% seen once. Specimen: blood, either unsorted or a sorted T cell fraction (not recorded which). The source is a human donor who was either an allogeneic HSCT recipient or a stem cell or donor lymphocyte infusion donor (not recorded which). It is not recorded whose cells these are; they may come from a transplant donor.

The CDR3 spells CSARKGLAGEQYF. In DNA form, the CDR3 reads TGCAGTGCTAGAAAGGGACTAGCAGGGGAGCAGTACTTC. J is TRBJ2-7 and V is TRBV20-1; the match to TRBD2 covers 9 bases. Germline V lookup: CDR1 DFQATT, CDR2 SNEGSKA (reference sequence). This CDR3 is 13 amino acids long. With V trimmed by 2 bases and J by 7 bases, 6 bases remained unmatched.

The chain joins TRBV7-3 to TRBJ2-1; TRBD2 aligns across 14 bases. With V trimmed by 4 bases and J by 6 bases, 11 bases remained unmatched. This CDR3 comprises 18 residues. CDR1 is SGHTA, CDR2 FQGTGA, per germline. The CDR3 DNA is TGTGCCAGCAGCTCCATCGGGACTAGCGGGAGTGCGGGCAATGAGCAGTTCTTC. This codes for CASSSIGTSGSAGNEQFF.

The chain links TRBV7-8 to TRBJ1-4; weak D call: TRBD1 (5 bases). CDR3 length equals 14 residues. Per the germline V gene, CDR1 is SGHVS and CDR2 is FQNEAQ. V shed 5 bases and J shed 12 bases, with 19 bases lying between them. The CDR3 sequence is CASSVGRGLRELFF. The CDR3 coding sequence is TGTGCCAGCAGCGTCGGCCGGGGCCTCCGGGAACTGTTTTTT.

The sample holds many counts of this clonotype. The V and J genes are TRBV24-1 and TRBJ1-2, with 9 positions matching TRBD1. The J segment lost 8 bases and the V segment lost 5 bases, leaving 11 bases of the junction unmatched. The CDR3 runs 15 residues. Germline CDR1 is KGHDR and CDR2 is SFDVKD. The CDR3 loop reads CATSGIGGQGVGYTF. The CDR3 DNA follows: TGTGCCACCAGTGGTATCGGGGGACAGGGTGTCGGCTACACCTTC.

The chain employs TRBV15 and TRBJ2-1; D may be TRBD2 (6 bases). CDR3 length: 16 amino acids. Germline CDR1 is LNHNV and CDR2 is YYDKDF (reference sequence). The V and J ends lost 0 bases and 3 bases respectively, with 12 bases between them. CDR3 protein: CATSRDMAGFYNEQFF. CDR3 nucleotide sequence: TGTGCCACCAGCAGAGATATGGCGGGATTCTACAATGAGCAGTTCTTC.

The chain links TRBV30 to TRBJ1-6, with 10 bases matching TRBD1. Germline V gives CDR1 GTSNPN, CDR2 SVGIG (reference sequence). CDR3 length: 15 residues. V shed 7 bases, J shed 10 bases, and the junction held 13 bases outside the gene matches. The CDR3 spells CASTGGEGRESPLHF. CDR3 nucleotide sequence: TGTGCCTCGACAGGGGGCGAGGGCCGGGAATCACCCCTCCACTTT. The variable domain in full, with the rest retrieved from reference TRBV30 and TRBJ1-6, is SQTIHQWPATLVQPVGSPLSLECTVEGTSNPNLYWYRQAAGRGLQLLFYSVGIGQISSEVPQNLSASRPQDRQFILSSKKLLLSDSGFYLCASTGGEGRESPLHFGNGTRLTVT.

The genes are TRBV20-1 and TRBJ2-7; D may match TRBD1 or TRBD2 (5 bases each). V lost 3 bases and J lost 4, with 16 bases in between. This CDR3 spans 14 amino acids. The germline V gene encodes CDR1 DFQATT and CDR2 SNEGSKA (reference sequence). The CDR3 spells CSASNPGTVYEQYF. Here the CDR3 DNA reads TGCAGTGCTAGCAACCCAGGGACCGTTTACGAGCAGTACTTC.

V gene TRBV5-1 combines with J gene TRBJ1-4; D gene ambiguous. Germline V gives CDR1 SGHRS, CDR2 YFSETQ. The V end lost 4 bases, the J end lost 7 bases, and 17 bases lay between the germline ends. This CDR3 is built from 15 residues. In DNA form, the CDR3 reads TGCGCCAGCAGCCCGGGGTTCGTCTTGGCTGAAAAACTGTTTTTT. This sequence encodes CASSPGFVLAEKLFF.

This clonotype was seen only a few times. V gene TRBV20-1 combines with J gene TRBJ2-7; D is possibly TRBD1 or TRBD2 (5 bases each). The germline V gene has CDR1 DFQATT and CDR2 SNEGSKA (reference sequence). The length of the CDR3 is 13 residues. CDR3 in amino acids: CRVQWGRLGEQYF. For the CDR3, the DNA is TGCAGGGTCCAATGGGGACGCCTTGGGGAGCAGTACTTC.

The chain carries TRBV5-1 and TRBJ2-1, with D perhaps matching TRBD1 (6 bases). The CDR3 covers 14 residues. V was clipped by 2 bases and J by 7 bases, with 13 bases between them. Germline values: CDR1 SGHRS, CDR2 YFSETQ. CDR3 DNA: TGCGCCAGCAGCTTAACAGGGTTGGGGAATGAGCAGTTCTTC. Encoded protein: CASSLTGLGNEQFF. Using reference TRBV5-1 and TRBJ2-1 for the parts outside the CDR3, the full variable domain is KAGVTQTPRYLIKTRGQQVTLSCSPISGHRSVSWYQQTPGQGLQFLFEYFSETQRNKGNFPGRFSGRQFSNSRSEMNVSTLELGDSALYLCASSLTGLGNEQFFGPGTRLTVL.

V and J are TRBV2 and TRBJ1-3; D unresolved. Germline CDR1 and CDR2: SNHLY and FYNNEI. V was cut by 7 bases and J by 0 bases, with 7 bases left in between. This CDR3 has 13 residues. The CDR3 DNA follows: TGTGCCAGCATTGCCCTCTCTGGAAACACCATATATTTT. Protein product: CASIALSGNTIYF.